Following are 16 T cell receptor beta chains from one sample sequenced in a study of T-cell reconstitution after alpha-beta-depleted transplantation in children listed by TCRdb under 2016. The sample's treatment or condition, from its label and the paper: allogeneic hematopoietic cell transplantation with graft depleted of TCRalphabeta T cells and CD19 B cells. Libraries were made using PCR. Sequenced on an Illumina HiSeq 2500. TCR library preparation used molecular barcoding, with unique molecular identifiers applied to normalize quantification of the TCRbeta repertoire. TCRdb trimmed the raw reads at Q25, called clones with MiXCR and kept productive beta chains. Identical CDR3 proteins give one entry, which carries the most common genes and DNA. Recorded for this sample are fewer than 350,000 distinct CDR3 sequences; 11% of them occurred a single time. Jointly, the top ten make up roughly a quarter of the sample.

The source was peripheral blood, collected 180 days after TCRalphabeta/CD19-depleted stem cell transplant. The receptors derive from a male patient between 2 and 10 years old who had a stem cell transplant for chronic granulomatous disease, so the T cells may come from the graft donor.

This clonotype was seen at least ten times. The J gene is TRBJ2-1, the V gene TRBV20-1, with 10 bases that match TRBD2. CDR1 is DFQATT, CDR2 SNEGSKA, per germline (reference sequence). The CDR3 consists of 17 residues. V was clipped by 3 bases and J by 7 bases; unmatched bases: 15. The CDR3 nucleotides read TGCAGTGCTAGCTCCCTTTTTCTAGCGGGAGAATCGAATGAGCAGTTCTTC. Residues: CSASSLFLAGESNEQFF.

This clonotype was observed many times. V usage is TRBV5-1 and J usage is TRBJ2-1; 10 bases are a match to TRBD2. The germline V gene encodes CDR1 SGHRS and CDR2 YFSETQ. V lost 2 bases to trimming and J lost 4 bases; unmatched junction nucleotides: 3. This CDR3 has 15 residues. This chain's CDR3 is CASSFQTSGYNEQFF. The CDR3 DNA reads TGCGCCAGCAGCTTCCAGACTAGCGGGTACAATGAGCAGTTCTTC.

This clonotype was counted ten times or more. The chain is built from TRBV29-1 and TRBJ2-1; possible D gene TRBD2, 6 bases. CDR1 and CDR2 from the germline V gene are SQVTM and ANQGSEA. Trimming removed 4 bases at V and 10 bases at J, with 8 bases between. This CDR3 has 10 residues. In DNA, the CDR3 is TGCAGCGTTGGGGGAGGAGAGCAGTTCTTC. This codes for CSVGGGEQFF.

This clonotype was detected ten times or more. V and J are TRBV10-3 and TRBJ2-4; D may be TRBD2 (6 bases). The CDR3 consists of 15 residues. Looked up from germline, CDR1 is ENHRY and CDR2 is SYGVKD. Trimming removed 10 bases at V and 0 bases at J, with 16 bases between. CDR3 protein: CATLGTGGAKNIQYF. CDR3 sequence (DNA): TGTGCCACCTTGGGGACTGGAGGAGCCAAAAACATTCAGTACTTC.

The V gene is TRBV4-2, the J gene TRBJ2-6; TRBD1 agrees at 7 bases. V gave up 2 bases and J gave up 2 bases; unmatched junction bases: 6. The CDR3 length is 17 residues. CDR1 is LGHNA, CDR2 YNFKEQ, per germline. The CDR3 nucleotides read TGTGCCAGCAGCCAAAGACAGGGAAATCCTGGGGCCAACGTCCTGACTTTC. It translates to CASSQRQGNPGANVLTF.

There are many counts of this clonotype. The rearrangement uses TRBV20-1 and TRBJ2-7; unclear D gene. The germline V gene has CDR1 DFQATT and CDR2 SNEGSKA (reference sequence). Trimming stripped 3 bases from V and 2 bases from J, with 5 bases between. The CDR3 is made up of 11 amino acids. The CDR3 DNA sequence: TGCAGTGCTAGTCGCACCTACGAGCAGTACTTC. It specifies CSASRTYEQYF.

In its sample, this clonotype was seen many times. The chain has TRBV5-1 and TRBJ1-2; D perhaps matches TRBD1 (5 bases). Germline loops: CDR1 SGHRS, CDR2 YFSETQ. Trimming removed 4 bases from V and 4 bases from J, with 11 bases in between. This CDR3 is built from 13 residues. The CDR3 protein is CASSLRDPYGYTF. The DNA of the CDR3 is TGCGCCAGCAGCCTCCGGGACCCCTATGGCTACACCTTC.

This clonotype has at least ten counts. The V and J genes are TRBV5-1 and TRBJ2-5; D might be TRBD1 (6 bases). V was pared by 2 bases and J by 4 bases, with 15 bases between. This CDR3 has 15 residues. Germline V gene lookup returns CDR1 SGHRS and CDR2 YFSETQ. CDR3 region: CASSFGTQTGETQYF. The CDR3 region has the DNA TGCGCCAGCAGCTTCGGGACCCAGACAGGAGAGACCCAGTACTTC.

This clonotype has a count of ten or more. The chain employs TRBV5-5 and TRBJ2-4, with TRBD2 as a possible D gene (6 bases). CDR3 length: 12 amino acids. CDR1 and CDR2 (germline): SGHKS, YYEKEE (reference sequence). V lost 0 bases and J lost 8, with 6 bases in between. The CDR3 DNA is TGTGCCAGCAGCTTGGGGGGGGACATTCAGTACTTC. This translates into CASSLGGDIQYF.

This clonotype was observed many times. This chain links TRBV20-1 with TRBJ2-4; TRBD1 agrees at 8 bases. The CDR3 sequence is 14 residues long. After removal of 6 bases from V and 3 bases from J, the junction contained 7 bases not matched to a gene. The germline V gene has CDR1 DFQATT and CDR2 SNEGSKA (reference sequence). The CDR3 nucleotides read TGCAGTGCACACAGACAGGGGATCAAAAACATTCAGTACTTC. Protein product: CSAHRQGIKNIQYF.

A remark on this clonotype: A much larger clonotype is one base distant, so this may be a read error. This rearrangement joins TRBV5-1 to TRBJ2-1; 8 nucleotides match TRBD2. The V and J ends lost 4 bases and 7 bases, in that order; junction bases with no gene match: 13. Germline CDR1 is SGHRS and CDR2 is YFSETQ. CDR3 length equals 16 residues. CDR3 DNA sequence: TGCGCCAGCAGCCCCGGATCTAGCGGGCGGAGAAATGAGCAGTTCTTC. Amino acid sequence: CASSPGSSGRRNEQFF.

CDR3 loop: CASGLSPATGLHYEQYF. The CDR3 DNA is TGTGCTAGTGGTTTGTCTCCGGCGACAGGGCTACACTACGAGCAGTACTTC. The V call is TRBV12-5, the J call TRBJ2-7; 7 bases line up with TRBD1. V lost 2 bases, J lost 3 bases, and 13 bases stayed unmatched. Looked up from germline, CDR1 is LGHNT and CDR2 is FRNRAP. The CDR3 consists of 17 residues. Together with reference TRBV12-5 and TRBJ2-7, the CDR3 gives the full variable domain: DARVTQTPRHKVTEMGQEVTMRCQPILGHNTVFWYRQTMMQGLELLAYFRNRAPLDDSGMPKDRFSAEMPDATLATLKIQPSEPRDSAVYFCASGLSPATGLHYEQYFGPGTRLTVT.

CDR3 loop: CASRVPGPSGANVLTF. The DNA of the CDR3 is TGTGCCAGCCGCGTACCGGGGCCCTCTGGGGCCAACGTCCTGACTTTC. This chain links TRBV5-4 with TRBJ2-6, with D perhaps TRBD1 or TRBD2 (5 bases each). Germline V gene sequence: CDR1 SGHNT, CDR2 YYREEE (reference sequence). V lost 7 bases and J 0 bases, leaving 14 bases between the germline ends. The CDR3 has 16 residues.

Here the CDR3 reads CASSPKLGELFF. The CDR3, as DNA: TGTGCCAGCAGTCCGAAACTCGGGGAGCTGTTTTTT. The V call is TRBV3-1, the J call TRBJ2-2; D ambiguous. The V and J ends lost 6 bases and 7 bases respectively, with 9 bases between them. This CDR3 comprises 12 residues. Looked up from germline, CDR1 is LGHDT and CDR2 is YNNKEL (reference sequence).

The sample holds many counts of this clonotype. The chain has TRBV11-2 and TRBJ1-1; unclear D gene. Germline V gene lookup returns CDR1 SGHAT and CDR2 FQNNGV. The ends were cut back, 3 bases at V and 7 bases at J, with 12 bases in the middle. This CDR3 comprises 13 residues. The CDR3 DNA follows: TGTGCCAGCAGCTTTCCCTCAGGACTTGAAGCTTTCTTT. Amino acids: CASSFPSGLEAFF.

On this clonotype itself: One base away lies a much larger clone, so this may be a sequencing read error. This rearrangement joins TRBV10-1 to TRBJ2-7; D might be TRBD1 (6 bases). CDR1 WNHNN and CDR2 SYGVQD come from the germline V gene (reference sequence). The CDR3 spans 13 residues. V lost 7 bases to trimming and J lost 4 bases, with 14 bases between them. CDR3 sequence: CASIATGRYEQYF. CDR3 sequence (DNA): TGCGCCAGCATTGCCACAGGGAGATACGAGCAGTACTTC.